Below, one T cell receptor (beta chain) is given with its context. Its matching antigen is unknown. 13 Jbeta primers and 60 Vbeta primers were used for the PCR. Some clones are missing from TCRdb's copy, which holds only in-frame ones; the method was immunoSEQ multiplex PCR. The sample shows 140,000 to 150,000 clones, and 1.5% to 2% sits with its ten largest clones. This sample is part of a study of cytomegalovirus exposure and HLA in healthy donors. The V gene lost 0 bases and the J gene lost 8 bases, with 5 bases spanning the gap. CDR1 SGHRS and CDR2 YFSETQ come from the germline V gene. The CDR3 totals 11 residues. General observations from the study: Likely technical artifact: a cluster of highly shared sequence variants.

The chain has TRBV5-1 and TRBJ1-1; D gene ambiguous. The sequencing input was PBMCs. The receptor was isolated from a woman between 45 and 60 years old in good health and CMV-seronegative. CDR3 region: CASSLAGEAFF. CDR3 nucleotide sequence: TGCGCCAGCAGCTTGGCAGGAGAAGCTTTCTTT.